A selection of T cell receptor beta chains follows, all from one sample in a study of graft-versus-host responses after intestinal transplantation. Libraries were prepared by immunoSEQ multiplex PCR; TCRdb keeps only in-frame clonotypes and omits some of them. The top ten hold 0.28% of the sample, which has roughly 90,000 clones, 88% seen once. Their antigens are not known. The input for sequencing was unstimulated CD4+ T cells sorted from spleen or lymph node cells, taken before transplant. The receptors were sampled from a human donor who was the organ donor for an intestinal transplant. CDR3s include the opening cysteine and the closing phenylalanine or tryptophan. D genes are given only for firm matches. Not all rows give a size; the values are once, few, many and, for expanded clones, a class.

J,V,D,size,CDR3,DNA
TRBJ2-7,TRBV7-2,-,-,CASSLDHSGDLTYEQYF,TGTGCCAGCAGCTTAGACCATAGCGGTGACCTTACCTACGAGCAGTACTTC
TRBJ2-5,TRBV5-1,TRBD2,-,CASSRLAGPQETQYF,TGCGCCAGCAGCCGACTAGCGGGCCCACAAGAGACCCAGTACTTC
TRBJ1-5,TRBV30,TRBD1,-,CAWSFGQGQPQHF,TGTGCCTGGAGTTTCGGACAGGGTCAGCCCCAGCATTTT
TRBJ1-2,TRBV6-1,-,-,CASSEGGPPGGYTF,TGTGCCAGCAGTGAAGGGGGGCCCCCGGGGGGCTACACCTTC
TRBJ2-1,TRBV11-3,TRBD2,-,CASSSSLTREDEQFF,TGTGCCAGCAGCTCTTCCCTAACTCGGGAGGATGAGCAGTTCTTC
TRBJ2-2,TRBV28,TRBD2,-,CASSNSGLAVLTGELFF,TGTGCCAGCAGTAACTCGGGACTAGCGGTTCTCACCGGGGAGCTGTTTTTT
TRBJ1-1,TRBV7-9,-,once,CASRGSGTRNTEAFF,TGTGCCAGCCGGGGTTCCGGGACACGCAACACTGAAGCTTTCTTT
TRBJ2-5,TRBV4-3,-,-,CASSQGRGEGETQYF,TGCGCCAGCAGCCAAGGCAGGGGCGAGGGAGAGACCCAGTACTTC
TRBJ2-3,TRBV11-2,-,-,CASRGLSTDTQYF,TGTGCCAGCAGGGGCCTTAGCACAGATACGCAGTATTTT
TRBJ1-1,TRBV19,TRBD1,-,CASRPGQSLNTEAFF,TGTGCCAGCAGACCGGGACAGTCTTTGAACACTGAAGCTTTCTTT
TRBJ2-3,TRBV19,-,-,CASTPQFRGTATQYF,TGTGCCAGTACCCCTCAGTTTCGGGGGACGGCTACGCAGTATTTT
TRBJ2-5,TRBV4-1,-,-,CASSPLGAQTQYF,TGCGCCAGCAGCCCCCTGGGGGCGCAGACCCAGTACTTC
TRBJ1-4,TRBV28,TRBD1,-,CASSFMGQGFGKLFF,TGTGCCAGCAGTTTTATGGGACAGGGTTTCGGAAAACTGTTTTTT
TRBJ2-2,TRBV7-2,TRBD1,-,CASRQTGAGELFF,TGTGCCAGCAGGCAGACAGGGGCCGGGGAGCTGTTTTTT
TRBJ1-6,TRBV28,-,-,CASSLAGPYNSPLHF,TGTGCCAGCAGTTTAGCAGGCCCCTATAATTCACCCCTCCACTTT
TRBJ2-5,TRBV5-1,TRBD2,-,CASTGLAGGGGETQYF,TGCGCCAGCACAGGACTAGCGGGAGGCGGTGGGGAGACCCAGTACTTC
TRBJ1-5,TRBV7-9,-,-,CASSLTRDNQPQHF,TGTGCCAGCAGCCTCACCCGGGACAATCAGCCCCAGCATTTT
TRBJ1-2,TRBV2,-,-,CASSEGESYGYTF,TGTGCCAGCAGCGAAGGGGAGAGCTATGGCTACACCTTC
TRBJ2-1,TRBV20-1,-,few,CSARGGNEQFF,TGCAGTGCTAGAGGCGGCAATGAGCAGTTCTTC
TRBJ1-1,TRBV5-4,TRBD1,-,CASSRDRVGEAFF,TGTGCCAGCAGCCGAGACAGGGTCGGTGAAGCTTTCTTT
TRBJ2-1,TRBV2,TRBD1,-,CASSRDRAYNEQFF,TGTGCCAGCAGCCGGGACAGGGCTTACAATGAGCAGTTCTTC
TRBJ2-3,TRBV4-2,-,-,CASSAIAGDTQYF,TGTGCCAGCAGCGCGATAGCTGGAGATACGCAGTATTTT
TRBJ2-1,TRBV20-1,-,-,CNTGSYNEQFF,TGCAACACCGGGTCCTACAATGAGCAGTTCTTC
TRBJ1-2,TRBV4-2,-,once,CASSQDSGYGYTF,TGTGCCAGCAGCCAAGATTCAGGCTATGGCTACACCTTC
TRBJ2-7,TRBV6-5,-,-,CASSYDRRSYEQYF,TGTGCCAGCAGTTATGACAGGAGGTCCTACGAGCAGTACTTC
TRBJ2-3,TRBV4-1,-,-,CASSLARSPPDTQYF,TGCGCCAGCAGCCTTGCCAGGTCGCCCCCAGATACGCAGTATTTT
TRBJ1-5,TRBV28,TRBD1,-,CASSRDRVDQPQHF,TGTGCCAGCAGCCGGGACAGGGTCGATCAGCCCCAGCATTTT
TRBJ2-7,TRBV5-1,TRBD1,-,CASSFNRGPYEQYF,TGCGCCAGCAGCTTCAACAGGGGCCCCTACGAGCAGTACTTC
TRBJ1-4,TRBV28,-,-,CASILGGGAGEKLFF,TGTGCCAGCATCTTAGGGGGGGGCGCGGGAGAAAAACTGTTTTTT
TRBJ1-1,TRBV6-6,TRBD1,-,CASTRLGQGTEAFF,TGTGCCAGCACTCGCCTTGGACAGGGCACTGAAGCTTTCTTT
TRBJ2-7,TRBV18,-,-,CASSPGQTYEQYF,TGTGCCAGCTCACCGGGGCAGACCTACGAGCAGTACTTC
TRBJ2-3,TRBV27,-,once,CASRTNFWTPNTDTQYF,TGTGCCAGCCGCACTAACTTTTGGACTCCCAACACAGATACGCAGTATTTT
TRBJ2-7,TRBV11-3,TRBD2,-,CASSSGSGRGYEQYF,TGTGCCAGCAGCTCCGGTAGCGGGAGAGGCTACGAGCAGTACTTC
TRBJ2-5,TRBV10-3,-,-,CAISESIYRLDAETQYF,TGTGCCATCAGTGAGTCGATTTATAGACTAGACGCGGAGACCCAGTACTTC
TRBJ2-6,TRBV27,-,-,CASSRFYRQGLGYSSGANVLTF,TGTGCCAGCAGTCGTTTCTACAGGCAAGGCCTGGGGTATTCCTCTGGGGCCAACGTCCTGACTTTC
TRBJ1-2,TRBV4-3,-,-,CASSHRRRDDGYTF,TGCGCCAGCAGCCACCGACGCAGGGATGATGGCTACACCTTC
TRBJ1-2,TRBV6-1,-,-,CASSEAGRSRLYGYTF,TGTGCCAGCAGTGAAGCGGGGCGATCGCGGCTCTATGGCTACACCTTC
TRBJ2-7,TRBV4-2,TRBD2,-,CASSSQWGRGSYEQYF,TGTGCCAGCAGCTCTCAGTGGGGGAGGGGCTCCTACGAGCAGTACTTC
TRBJ2-5,TRBV5-1,-,-,CASSLVLQGGATQYF,TGCGCCAGCAGCTTGGTCCTACAGGGGGGGGCGACCCAGTACTTC
TRBJ2-5,TRBV28,-,-,CASSFGPQETQYF,TGTGCCAGCAGTTTCGGTCCACAAGAGACCCAGTACTTC
TRBJ2-7,TRBV29-1,TRBD1,-,CSVQTGGGQYF,TGCAGCGTCCAGACAGGGGGCGGGCAGTACTTC
TRBJ1-1,TRBV20-1,-,few,CSGHRNTEAFF,TGCAGCGGTCATCGGAACACTGAAGCTTTCTTT
TRBJ1-2,TRBV5-4,TRBD1,-,CASSWAGKGARSWYGYTF,TGTGCCAGCAGCTGGGCCGGGAAGGGGGCCCGGTCGTGGTATGGCTACACCTTC
TRBJ1-1,TRBV18,TRBD1,-,CASSPNRDRVNTEAFF,TGTGCCAGCTCACCCAACCGGGACAGGGTGAACACTGAAGCTTTCTTT
TRBJ2-5,TRBV6-6,TRBD1,-,CASSYLLGQGRLPQYF,TGTGCCAGCAGTTACCTACTGGGACAGGGGCGGTTGCCCCAGTACTTC
TRBJ2-1,TRBV7-2,-,-,CASSSQVMQFF,TGTGCCAGCAGTTCCCAGGTTATGCAGTTCTTC
TRBJ1-4,TRBV19,-,-,CASRPGQNFNEKLFF,TGTGCCAGTAGGCCTGGACAGAATTTTAATGAAAAACTGTTTTTT
TRBJ1-5,TRBV6-6,TRBD1,-,CASSKWTGTESQPQHF,TGTGCCAGCTCTAAATGGACAGGGACGGAGAGTCAGCCCCAGCATTTT
TRBJ2-4,TRBV27,TRBD1,-,CASRRTGQNIQYF,TGTGCCAGCAGAAGGACAGGGCAAAACATTCAGTACTTC
TRBJ2-7,TRBV6-1,-,-,CASSTQSSYEQYF,TGTGCCAGCAGCACTCAAAGCTCCTACGAGCAGTACTTC
TRBJ2-3,TRBV28,TRBD2,once,CASRGDTVAGGATDTQYF,TGTGCCAGCAGGGGGGACACGGTTGCGGGAGGGGCCACAGATACGCAGTATTTT
TRBJ2-1,TRBV4-2,TRBD1,-,CASSQEIGGDRGRDEQFF,TGTGCCAGCAGCCAAGAGATTGGAGGGGACAGGGGGCGCGATGAGCAGTTCTTC
TRBJ1-5,TRBV4-2,TRBD1,-,CASSQEETGVDQPQHF,TGTGCCAGCAGCCAAGAGGAGACAGGGGTGGATCAGCCCCAGCATTTT
TRBJ2-7,TRBV21-1,-,-,CASSLVYEQYF,TGTGCCAGCAGTCTAGTGTACGAGCAGTACTTC
TRBJ2-7,TRBV6-6,TRBD2,-,CASLPAGDFLAEQYF,TGTGCCAGCCTACCAGCGGGAGATTTTCTGGCCGAGCAGTACTTC
TRBJ2-1,TRBV7-3,TRBD1,-,CASSSGTGVYNEQFF,TGTGCCAGCAGCTCGGGGACAGGGGTATACAATGAGCAGTTCTTC
TRBJ2-1,TRBV7-9,TRBD2,-,CASSLYGRGSSYNEQFF,TGTGCCAGCAGCTTATATGGTCGCGGGAGCTCCTACAATGAGCAGTTCTTC
TRBJ2-7,TRBV5-1,-,-,CASSGGDFRSLSVEYF,TGCGCCAGCAGCGGGGGCGATTTCCGGAGCCTCTCTGTGGAGTACTTC
TRBJ2-5,TRBV5-6,TRBD2,-,CASSSRVLAFQETQYF,TGTGCCAGCAGCTCAAGAGTACTAGCGTTCCAAGAGACCCAGTACTTC